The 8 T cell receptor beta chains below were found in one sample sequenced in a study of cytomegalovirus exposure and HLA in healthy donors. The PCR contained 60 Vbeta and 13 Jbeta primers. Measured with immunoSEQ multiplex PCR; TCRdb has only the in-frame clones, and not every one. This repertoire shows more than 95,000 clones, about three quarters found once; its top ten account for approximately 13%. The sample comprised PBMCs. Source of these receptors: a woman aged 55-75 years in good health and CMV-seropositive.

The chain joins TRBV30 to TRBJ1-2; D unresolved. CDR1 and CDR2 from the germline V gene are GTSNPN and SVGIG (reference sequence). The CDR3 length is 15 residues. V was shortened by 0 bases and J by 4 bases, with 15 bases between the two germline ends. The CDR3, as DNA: TGTGCCTGGAGTGTAGGTCCCGTATCGGGCTATGGCTACACCTTC. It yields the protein CAWSVGPVSGYGYTF.

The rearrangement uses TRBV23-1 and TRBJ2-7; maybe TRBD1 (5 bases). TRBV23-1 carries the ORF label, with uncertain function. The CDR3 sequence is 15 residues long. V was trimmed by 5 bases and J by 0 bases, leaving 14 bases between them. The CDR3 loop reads CASSNPTVSSYEQYF. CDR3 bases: TGCGCCAGCAGTAATCCGACAGTGAGCTCCTACGAGCAGTACTTC.

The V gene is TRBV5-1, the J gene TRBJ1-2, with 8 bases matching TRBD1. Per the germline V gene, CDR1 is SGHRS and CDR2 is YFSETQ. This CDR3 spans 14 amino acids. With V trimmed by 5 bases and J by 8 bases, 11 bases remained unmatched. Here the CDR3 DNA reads TGCGCCAGCAGAGCGGTCGACAGGGGATCCGGCTACACCTTC. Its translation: CASRAVDRGSGYTF.

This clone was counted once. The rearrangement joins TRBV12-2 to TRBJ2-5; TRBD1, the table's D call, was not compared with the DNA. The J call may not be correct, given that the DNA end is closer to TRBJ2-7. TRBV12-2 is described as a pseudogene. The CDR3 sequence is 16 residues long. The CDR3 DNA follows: TGTGCAAGTCGCTTAGTTCCCCGCCCCAGGAATAACGAGCAGTACTTC. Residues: CASRLVPRPRNNEQYF.

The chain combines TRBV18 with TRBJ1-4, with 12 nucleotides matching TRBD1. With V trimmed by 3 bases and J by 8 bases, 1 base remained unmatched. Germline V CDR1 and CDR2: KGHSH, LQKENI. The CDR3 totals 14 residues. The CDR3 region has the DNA TGTGCCAGCTCACCGGGACAGGGGGCCGAAAAACTGTTTTTT. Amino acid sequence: CASSPGQGAEKLFF.

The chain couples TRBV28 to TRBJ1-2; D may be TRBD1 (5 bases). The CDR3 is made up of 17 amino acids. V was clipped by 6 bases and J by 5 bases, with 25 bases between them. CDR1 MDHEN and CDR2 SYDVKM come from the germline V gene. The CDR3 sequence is CASSPSPGTGGWYGYTF. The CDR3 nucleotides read TGTGCCAGCAGCCCTTCTCCCGGGACGGGGGGTTGGTATGGCTACACCTTC.

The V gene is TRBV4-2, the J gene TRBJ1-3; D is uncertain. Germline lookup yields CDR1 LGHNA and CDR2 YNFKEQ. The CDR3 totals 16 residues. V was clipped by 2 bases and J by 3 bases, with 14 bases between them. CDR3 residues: CASSQQSQTNGNTIYF. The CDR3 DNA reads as TGTGCCAGCAGCCAACAAAGCCAAACGAATGGAAACACCATATATTTT.

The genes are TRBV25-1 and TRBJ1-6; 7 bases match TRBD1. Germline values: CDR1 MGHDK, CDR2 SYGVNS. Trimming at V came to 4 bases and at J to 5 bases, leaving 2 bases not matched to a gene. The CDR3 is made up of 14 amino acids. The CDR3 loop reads CASSGTGNNSPLHF. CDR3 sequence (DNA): TGTGCCAGCAGTGGGACAGGAAATAATTCACCCCTCCACTTT.